This TCR beta chain emerged from a study of OX40 agonist ivuxolimab in advanced cancers. Sequenced by immunoSEQ multiplex PCR; TCRdb stores in-frame clones only, minus some. The sample holds 37,000 or so clones, 82% seen once. Cycle 7 day 1, cycle 4 day 1, and baseline were the timepoints at which blood was sampled. From germline, CDR1 is SGHDT and CDR2 YYEEEE. The V end was cut by 4 bases, the J end by 5 bases, with 12 bases between. There are 13 residues in the CDR3. This receptor was taken from an adult with an advanced solid tumor such as melanoma, head and neck, liver or kidney cancer. The specimen was CD4+ or CD8+ T cells sorted from blood, collected in a trial of the OX40 agonist ivuxolimab. The chain has TRBV5-6 and TRBJ2-5; D is uncertain. CDR3 sequence: CASSRRVSETQYF. The CDR3 region has the DNA TGTGCCAGCAGCCGTCGGGTCTCCGAGACCCAGTACTTC.